Listed below are T cell receptor beta chains from one sample, sequenced in a study of T cells in Graves' hyperthyroidism and ophthalmopathy. TCRdb itself ran the multiplex PCR reads through MiXCR, one entry per CDR3 protein. The sample lists more than 300,000 distinct CDR3 sequences; roughly an eighth were seen once. Sequencing input: blood. The receptors come from a woman under 30 with Graves' hyperthyroidism. CDR3s include the opening cysteine and the closing phenylalanine or tryptophan. D genes are given only for firm matches. The size of a clone is reported for some rows only, either as once, few or many, or as a class for expanded clones.

TRBJ1-5 | many | NA | TRBV6-1 | CASSEAVGFNQPQHF | TGTGCCAGCAGTGAAGCTGTTGGGTTCAATCAGCCCCAGCATTTT
TRBJ2-1 | many | NA | TRBV9 | CASSVERWAYNEQFF | TGTGCCAGCAGCGTAGAAAGGTGGGCCTACAATGAGCAGTTCTTC
TRBJ2-1 | many | NA | TRBV10-3 | CATGMGRSYNEQFF | TGTGCCACCGGGATGGGGCGCAGCTACAATGAGCAGTTCTTC
TRBJ2-3 | many | TRBD2 | TRBV3-1 | CASSQLAGGRDTQYF | TGTGCCAGCAGCCAGCTAGCGGGAGGGAGGGATACGCAGTATTTT
TRBJ2-3 | many | NA | TRBV18 | CASSLTGVPGDTQYF | TGTGCCAGCTCACTCACAGGCGTCCCGGGGGATACGCAGTATTTT
TRBJ2-3 | NA | TRBD2 | TRBV20-1 | CSARPGAGDTDTQYF | TGCAGTGCTAGGCCCGGAGCGGGGGATACAGATACGCAGTATTTT
TRBJ1-4 | many | TRBD1 | TRBV28 | CASSAGGEKLFF | TGTGCCAGCAGTGCAGGGGGTGAAAAACTGTTTTTT
TRBJ2-1 | few | NA | TRBV5-6 | CASSLVTRGEFF | TGTGCCAGCAGCTTGGTTACCCGAGGGGAGTTCTTC
TRBJ2-1 | many | TRBD2 | TRBV6-2/TRBV6-3 | CASTERGGQLYNEQFF | TGTGCCAGCACCGAACGGGGGGGCCAGTTATACAATGAGCAGTTCTTC
TRBJ2-2 | NA | TRBD1 | TRBV7-9 | CASSFRTGQKKAAKSTGELFF | TGTGCCAGCAGCTTTCGTACGGGACAGAAAAAAGCGGCTAAGTCCACCGGGGAGCTGTTTTTT
TRBJ2-1 | NA | TRBD2 | TRBV30 | CAWSTGLANFEQFF | TGTGCCTGGAGTACGGGACTAGCAAATTTTGAGCAGTTCTTC
TRBJ2-5 | many | NA | TRBV7-9 | CASSFEGGETQYF | TGTGCCAGCAGCTTCGAGGGGGGAGAGACCCAGTACTTC
TRBJ1-4 | many | NA | TRBV3-1 | CASSQEGEKLFF | TGTGCCAGCAGCCAAGAAGGTGAAAAACTGTTTTTT
TRBJ1-2 | NA | TRBD1 | TRBV19 | CASSGQGTQLYGYTF | TGTGCCAGCTCGGGACAGGGGACCCAACTCTATGGCTACACCTTC
TRBJ2-3 | many | TRBD2 | TRBV10-3 | CATRLAGGPNTQYF | TGTGCCACTAGACTAGCGGGAGGGCCGAATACGCAGTATTTT
TRBJ1-6 | many | NA | TRBV12-3/TRBV12-4 | CASRTFDDSPLHF | TGTGCCAGCAGGACATTTGATGATTCACCCCTCCACTTT
TRBJ2-7 | few | NA | TRBV4-1 | CASSLRQSRGDEPYEQYF | TGCGCCAGCAGCCTACGCCAATCCCGCGGCGACGAACCCTACGAGCAGTACTTC
TRBJ1-6 | few | TRBD1 | TRBV14 | CASSQQGGPPLHF | TGTGCCAGCAGCCAACAGGGGGGGCCACCCCTCCACTTT
TRBJ1-5 | many | NA | TRBV12-3/TRBV12-4 | CASSQGDSNQPQHF | TGTGCCAGCAGCCAGGGTGATAGCAATCAGCCCCAGCATTTT
TRBJ2-1 | NA | NA | TRBV10-3 | CAISESGPYNEQFF | TGTGCCATCAGTGAAAGCGGACCTTACAATGAGCAGTTCTTC
TRBJ1-4 | few | NA | TRBV5-1 | CASSSTSTNEKLFF | TGCGCCAGCAGCTCCACTTCAACTAATGAAAAACTGTTTTTT
TRBJ2-7 | many | NA | TRBV6-2/TRBV6-3 | CASSQPLGSYEQYF | TGTGCCAGCAGCCAACCGCTGGGGTCCTACGAGCAGTACTTC
TRBJ2-5 | many | NA | TRBV7-9 | CASSLGGLLRGETQYF | TGTGCCAGCAGCTTAGGTGGGCTCCTTCGGGGAGAGACCCAGTACTTC
TRBJ2-5 | many | NA | TRBV28 | CASSAGGGNQETQYF | TGTGCCAGCAGTGCCGGGGGTGGCAATCAAGAGACCCAGTACTTC
TRBJ1-2 | many | NA | TRBV9 | CASSVAGGGYGYTF | TGTGCCAGCAGCGTAGCGGGCGGAGGGTATGGCTACACCTTC
TRBJ2-7 | many | TRBD2 | TRBV29-1 | CSVGEGGPGEQYF | TGCAGCGTTGGTGAGGGAGGGCCAGGTGAGCAGTACTTC
TRBJ2-3 | few | NA | TRBV9 | CASSPTLGLSTDTQYF | TGTGCCAGCAGCCCTACTTTAGGACTGAGCACAGATACGCAGTATTTT
TRBJ2-1 | many | TRBD1 | TRBV20-1 | CSASKTGYEQFF | TGCAGTGCTAGTAAGACAGGGTATGAGCAGTTCTTC
TRBJ2-4 | NA | NA | TRBV2 | CAIGLRTKNIRYF | TGTGCCATCGGACTTAGGACCAAAAACATTCGGTACTTC
TRBJ2-7 | NA | NA | TRBV28 | CASSLNPLGGPYEQYF | TGTGCCAGCAGTTTAAACCCCCTTGGGGGGCCATACGAGCAGTACTTC
TRBJ2-7 | few | NA | TRBV19 | CASSTWTSYEQYF | TGTGCCAGTAGTACATGGACCTCCTACGAGCAGTACTTC
TRBJ2-3 | many | TRBD1 | TRBV27 | CASSLGQPSTDTQYF | TGTGCCAGCAGCTTGGGACAGCCCAGCACAGATACGCAGTATTTT
TRBJ1-1 | many | NA | TRBV28 | CASLPGLNTEAFF | TGTGCCAGCCTACCGGGACTGAACACTGAAGCTTTCTTT
TRBJ1-1 | many | NA | TRBV20-1 | CSASPATAPEAFF | TGCAGTGCTAGCCCAGCGACAGCACCCGAAGCTTTCTTT
TRBJ2-1 | many | NA | TRBV11-2 | CASSPREAYNEQFF | TGTGCCAGCAGCCCCCGGGAAGCCTACAATGAGCAGTTCTTC
TRBJ2-5 | many | NA | TRBV28 | CASRAMALVEETQYF | TGTGCCAGCAGGGCGATGGCTTTGGTAGAAGAGACCCAGTACTTC
TRBJ2-7 | few | NA | TRBV18 | CASSPGDPREGYF | TGTGCCAGCTCACCAGGTGATCCCCGCGAGGGGTACTTC